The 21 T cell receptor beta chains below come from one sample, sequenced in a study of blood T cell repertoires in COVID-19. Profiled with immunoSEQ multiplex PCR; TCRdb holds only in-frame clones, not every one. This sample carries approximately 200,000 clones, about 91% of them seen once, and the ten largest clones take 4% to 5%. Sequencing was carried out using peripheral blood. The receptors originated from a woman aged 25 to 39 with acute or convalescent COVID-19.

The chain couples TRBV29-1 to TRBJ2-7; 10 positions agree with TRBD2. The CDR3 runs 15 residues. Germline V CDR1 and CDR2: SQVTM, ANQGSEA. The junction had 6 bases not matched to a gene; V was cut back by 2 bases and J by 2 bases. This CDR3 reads CSVEREAGGPYEQYF. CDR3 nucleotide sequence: TGCAGCGTTGAACGCGAAGCGGGAGGGCCCTACGAGCAGTACTTC.

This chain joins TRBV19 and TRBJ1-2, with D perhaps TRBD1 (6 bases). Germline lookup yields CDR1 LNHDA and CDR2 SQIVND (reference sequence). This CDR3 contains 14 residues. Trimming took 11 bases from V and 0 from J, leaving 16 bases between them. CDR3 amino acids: CASSPGHPNYGYTF. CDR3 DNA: TGTGCCTCATCACCGGGACATCCTAACTATGGCTACACCTTC. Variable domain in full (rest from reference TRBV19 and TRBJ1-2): DGGITQSPKYLFRKEGQNVTLSCEQNLNHDAMYWYRQDPGQGLRLIYYSQIVNDFQKGDIAEGYSVSREKKESFPLTVTSAQKNPTAFYLCASSPGHPNYGYTFGSGTRLTVV.

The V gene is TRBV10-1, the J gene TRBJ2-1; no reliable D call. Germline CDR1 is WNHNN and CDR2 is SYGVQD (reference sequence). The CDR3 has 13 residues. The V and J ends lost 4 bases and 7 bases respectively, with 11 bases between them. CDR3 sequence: CASSGATINEQFF. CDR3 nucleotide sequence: TGCGCCAGCAGTGGGGCAACGATTAATGAGCAGTTCTTC.

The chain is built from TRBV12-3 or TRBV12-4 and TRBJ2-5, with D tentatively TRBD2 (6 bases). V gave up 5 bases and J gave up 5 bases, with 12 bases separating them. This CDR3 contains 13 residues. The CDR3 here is CASSDAGRETQYF. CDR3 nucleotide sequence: TGTGCCAGCAGTGATGCAGGGAGGGAGACCCAGTACTTC.

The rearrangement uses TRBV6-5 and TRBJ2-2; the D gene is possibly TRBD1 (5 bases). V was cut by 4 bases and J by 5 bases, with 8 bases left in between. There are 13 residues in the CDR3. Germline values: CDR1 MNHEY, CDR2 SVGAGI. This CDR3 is CASSLQGTGELFF. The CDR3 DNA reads TGTGCCAGCAGTTTGCAGGGAACCGGGGAGCTGTTTTTT.

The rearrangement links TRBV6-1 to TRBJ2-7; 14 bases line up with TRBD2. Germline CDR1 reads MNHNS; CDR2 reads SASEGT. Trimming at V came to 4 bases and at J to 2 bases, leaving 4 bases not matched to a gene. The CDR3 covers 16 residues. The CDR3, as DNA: TGTGCCAGCAGTGGACTAGCGGGAGGGTCGACCTACGAGCAGTACTTC. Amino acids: CASSGLAGGSTYEQYF.

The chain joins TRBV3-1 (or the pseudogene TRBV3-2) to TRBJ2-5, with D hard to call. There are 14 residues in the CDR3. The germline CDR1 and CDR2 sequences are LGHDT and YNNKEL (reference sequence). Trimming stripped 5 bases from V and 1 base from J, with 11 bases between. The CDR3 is CASSVSRSQETQYF. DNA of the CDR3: TGTGCCAGCAGCGTTTCTAGGAGCCAAGAGACCCAGTACTTC.

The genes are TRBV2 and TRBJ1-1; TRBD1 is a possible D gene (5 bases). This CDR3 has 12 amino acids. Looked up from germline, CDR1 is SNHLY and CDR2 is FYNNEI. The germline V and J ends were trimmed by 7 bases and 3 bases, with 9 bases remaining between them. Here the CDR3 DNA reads TGTGCCAGCATCCAGGGTTACACTGAAGCTTTCTTT. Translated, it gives CASIQGYTEAFF. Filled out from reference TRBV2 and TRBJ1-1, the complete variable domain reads EPEVTQTPSHQVTQMGQEVILRCVPISNHLYFYWYRQILGQKVEFLVSFYNNEISEKSEIFDDQFSVERPDGSNFTLKIRSTKLEDSAMYFCASIQGYTEAFFGQGTRLTVV.

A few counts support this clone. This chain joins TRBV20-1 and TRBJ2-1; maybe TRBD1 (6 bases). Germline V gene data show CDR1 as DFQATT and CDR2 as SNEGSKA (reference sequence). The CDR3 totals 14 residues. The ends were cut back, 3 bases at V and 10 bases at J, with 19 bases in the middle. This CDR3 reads CSASGGQWESEQFF. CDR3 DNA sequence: TGCAGTGCTAGTGGGGGACAATGGGAGAGCGAGCAGTTCTTC.

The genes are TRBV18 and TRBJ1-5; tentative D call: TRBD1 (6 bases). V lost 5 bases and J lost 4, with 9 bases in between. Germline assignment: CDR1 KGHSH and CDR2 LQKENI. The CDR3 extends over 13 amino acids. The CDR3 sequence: CASSMDRNQPQHF. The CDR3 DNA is TGTGCCAGCTCAATGGACAGAAATCAGCCCCAGCATTTT.

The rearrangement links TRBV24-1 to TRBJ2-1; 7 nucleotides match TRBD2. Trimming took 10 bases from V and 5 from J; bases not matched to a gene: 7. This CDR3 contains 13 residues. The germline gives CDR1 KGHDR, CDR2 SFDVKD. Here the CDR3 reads CATGLADHNEQFF. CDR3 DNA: TGTGCCACAGGGCTAGCGGACCACAATGAGCAGTTCTTC.

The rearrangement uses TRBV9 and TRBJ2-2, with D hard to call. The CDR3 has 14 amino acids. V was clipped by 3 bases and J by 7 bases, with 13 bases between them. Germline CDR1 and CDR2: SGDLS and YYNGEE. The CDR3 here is CASSATTHLGELFF. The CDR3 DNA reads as TGTGCCAGCAGCGCGACAACCCATCTCGGGGAGCTGTTTTTT.

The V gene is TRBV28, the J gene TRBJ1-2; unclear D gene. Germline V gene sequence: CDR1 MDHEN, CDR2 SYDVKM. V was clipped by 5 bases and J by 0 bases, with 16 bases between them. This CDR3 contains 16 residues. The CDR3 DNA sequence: TGTGCCAGCAGTGGCCCGGAGGTTACAGCTAACTATGGCTACACCTTC. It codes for CASSGPEVTANYGYTF.

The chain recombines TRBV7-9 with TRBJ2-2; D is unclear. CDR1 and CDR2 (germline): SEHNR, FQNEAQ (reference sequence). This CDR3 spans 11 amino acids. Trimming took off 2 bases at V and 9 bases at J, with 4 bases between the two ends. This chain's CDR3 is CASSLSWELFF. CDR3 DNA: TGTGCCAGCAGCTTATCCTGGGAGCTGTTTTTT.

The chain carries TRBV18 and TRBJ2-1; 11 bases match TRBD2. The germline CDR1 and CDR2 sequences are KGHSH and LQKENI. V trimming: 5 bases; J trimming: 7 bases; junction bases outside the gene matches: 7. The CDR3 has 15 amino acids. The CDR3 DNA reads TGTGCCAGCTCATCCATAGCGGGAGGGCTGAATGAGCAGTTCTTC. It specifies CASSSIAGGLNEQFF.

Written as DNA, the CDR3 is TGTGCCAGCTCACCACCCGCTAGCGGGAAGGAGGGAGAGCAGTTCTTC. Translated: CASSPPASGKEGEQFF. The chain has TRBV18 and TRBJ2-1, with TRBD2 matching 9 bases. The germline V gene encodes CDR1 KGHSH and CDR2 LQKENI. The CDR3 extends over 16 amino acids. The V segment lost 0 bases and the J segment 10 bases; nucleotides outside the gene matches: 10. Full variable domain (missing parts from reference TRBV18 and TRBJ2-1): NAGVMQNPRHLVRRRGQEARLRCSPMKGHSHVYWYRQLPEEGLKFMVYLQKENIIDESGMPKERFSAEFPKEGPSILRIQQVVRGDSAAYFCASSPPASGKEGEQFFGPGTRLTVL.

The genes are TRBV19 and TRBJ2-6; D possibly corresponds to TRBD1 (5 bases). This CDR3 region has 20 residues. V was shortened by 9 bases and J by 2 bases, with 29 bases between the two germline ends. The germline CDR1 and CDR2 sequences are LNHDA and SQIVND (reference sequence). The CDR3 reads CARNFGQTLISYPGANVLTF. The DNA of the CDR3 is TGTGCCAGGAACTTCGGACAAACTCTAATATCTTACCCTGGGGCCAACGTCCTGACTTTC. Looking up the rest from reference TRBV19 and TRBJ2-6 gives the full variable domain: DGGITQSPKYLFRKEGQNVTLSCEQNLNHDAMYWYRQDPGQGLRLIYYSQIVNDFQKGDIAEGYSVSREKKESFPLTVTSAQKNPTAFYLCARNFGQTLISYPGANVLTFGAGSRLTVL.

The CDR3 reads CSAKTREQFF. CDR3 nucleotide sequence: TGCAGCGCCAAAACTCGTGAGCAGTTCTTC. The chain employs TRBV29-1 and TRBJ2-1; D is ambiguous. Trimming cost V 7 bases and J 9 bases, with 10 bases left between them. The germline V gene has CDR1 SQVTM and CDR2 ANQGSEA. The CDR3 has 10 amino acids.

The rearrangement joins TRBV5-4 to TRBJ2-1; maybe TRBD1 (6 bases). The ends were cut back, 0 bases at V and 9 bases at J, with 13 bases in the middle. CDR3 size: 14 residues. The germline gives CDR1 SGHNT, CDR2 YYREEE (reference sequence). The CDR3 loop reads CASSLGSGVGEQFF. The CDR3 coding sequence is TGTGCCAGCAGCTTGGGCTCAGGGGTCGGTGAGCAGTTCTTC.

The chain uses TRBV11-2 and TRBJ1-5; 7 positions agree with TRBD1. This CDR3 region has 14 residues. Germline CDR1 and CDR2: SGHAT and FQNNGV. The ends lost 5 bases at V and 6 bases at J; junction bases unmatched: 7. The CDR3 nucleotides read TGTGCCAGCAGCCAAGACAGGGTACTTCAGCCCCAGCATTTT. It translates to CASSQDRVLQPQHF.

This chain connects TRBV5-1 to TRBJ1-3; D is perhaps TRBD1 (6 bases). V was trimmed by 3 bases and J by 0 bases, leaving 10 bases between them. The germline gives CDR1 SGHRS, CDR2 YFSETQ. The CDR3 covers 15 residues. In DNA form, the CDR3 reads TGCGCCAGCAGCTCCGGACAGAACTCTGGAAACACCATATATTTT. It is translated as CASSSGQNSGNTIYF.